These 8 T cell receptor beta chains were all obtained from the same sample, sequenced in a study of monozygotic twins with inflammatory bowel disease. TCRdb derives one entry per CDR3 protein from the 5' RACE reads, leaving out DNA. This repertoire includes approximately 400,000 distinct CDR3 sequences. The material sequenced was blood. Every receptor here comes from a human donor with ulcerative colitis or Crohn's disease, or a healthy co-twin of an affected twin (not recorded which).

The rearrangement links TRBV9 to TRBJ1-1. CDR3 length: 14 residues. Germline loops: CDR1 SGDLS, CDR2 YYNGEE. The CDR3 loop is CASRKDPKGAEAFF. Based on the CDR3 plus reference TRBV9 and TRBJ1-1, the full variable domain is DSGVTQTPKHLITATGQRVTLRCSPRSGDLSVYWYQQSLDQGLQFLIQYYNGEERAKGNILERFSAQQFPDLHSELNLSSLELGDSALYFCASRKDPKGAEAFFGQGTRLTVV.

The rearrangement uses TRBV23-1 and TRBJ2-1; the D call from TCRdb, TRBD1, cannot be confirmed without DNA. TRBV23-1 is identified as an open reading frame with a role that is uncertain. This CDR3 comprises 15 residues. The CDR3 protein is CASPPPTGGWGEQFF.

J is TRBJ2-1 and V is TRBV7-2; TCRdb returns TRBD2, unconfirmable since there is no DNA. The length of the CDR3 is 15 residues. Germline values: CDR1 SGHTA, CDR2 FQGNSA. The CDR3 loop is CASNPTRLSYNEQFF.

The V gene is TRBV14, the J gene TRBJ2-7; the D gene TCRdb calls, TRBD1, cannot be checked with no DNA. The CDR3 has 14 residues. CDR1 and CDR2 from the germline V gene are SGHDN and FVKESK. The CDR3 sequence is CASTAGGQGYEQYF.

The genes are TRBV6-2 or TRBV6-3 and TRBJ2-1; TCRdb's assignment of TRBD1 cannot be checked, as there is no DNA. This CDR3 is 13 amino acids long. Per the germline V gene, CDR1 is MNHEY and CDR2 is SVGEGT. CDR3 sequence reads: CASRGTGANEQFF.

The V call is TRBV30, the J call TRBJ2-3; without DNA, the TCRdb call of TRBD1 cannot be checked. Germline values: CDR1 GTSNPN, CDR2 SVGIG (reference sequence). CDR3 length: 14 residues. CDR3 protein: CAWGTGGQRDTQYF. Full variable domain (rest looked up from reference TRBV30 and TRBJ2-3): SQTIHQWPATLVQPVGSPLSLECTVEGTSNPNLYWYRQAAGRGLQLLFYSVGIGQISSEVPQNLSASRPQDRQFILSSKKLLLSDSGFYLCAWGTGGQRDTQYFGPGTRLTVL.

The V call is TRBV7-2, the J call TRBJ2-1. This CDR3 is built from 16 residues. Germline CDR1 reads SGHTA; CDR2 reads FQGNSA. This CDR3 is CASSFVQTHRHNEQFF.

The chain has TRBV7-3 and TRBJ2-5; TCRdb selects TRBD1, and the lack of DNA leaves this call unchecked. The CDR3 contains 14 residues. CDR1 is SGHTA and CDR2 is FQGTGA in the germline V gene. CDR3 sequence: CASSPTRDSETQYF.